Presented here are 27 T cell receptor beta chains from one specimen sequenced in a study of cytomegalovirus exposure and HLA in healthy donors. The method was immunoSEQ multiplex PCR; TCRdb's version includes in-frame clones alone and lacks a portion of them. The sample includes 90,000 to 120,000 clones, around 85% of them seen just once. Sequenced: PBMCs. These receptors were obtained from a woman aged 18-29 years in good health and CMV-seronegative.

The J gene is TRBJ2-3, the V gene TRBV27; the match to TRBD2 covers 7 bases. This CDR3 region has 16 residues. CDR1 and CDR2 (germline): MNHEY, SMNVEV (reference sequence). The V gene end was trimmed by 1 base and the J gene end by 0 bases; junction bases not matched to a gene: 4. The DNA for the CDR3 is TGTGCCAGCAGTTTATGGGGGGGGGACAGCACAGATACGCAGTATTTT. This codes for CASSLWGGDSTDTQYF.

V gene TRBV6-1 combines with J gene TRBJ2-5, with D perhaps TRBD1 (6 bases). The CDR3 consists of 15 residues. V was clipped by 0 bases and J by 2 bases, with 10 bases between them. Looked up from germline, CDR1 is MNHNS and CDR2 is SASEGT. CDR3 region: CASSEANGQQETQYF. For the CDR3, the DNA is TGTGCCAGCAGTGAAGCGAATGGACAGCAAGAGACCCAGTACTTC.

This rearrangement joins TRBV9 to TRBJ2-2, with 8 bases fitting TRBD2. Germline-derived CDR1 and CDR2 are SGDLS and YYNGEE. The CDR3 consists of 15 residues. V shed 3 bases, J shed 3 bases, and the junction held 4 bases outside the gene matches. The DNA for the CDR3 is TGTGCCAGCAGCGCCGGGGGGGCCGACACCGGGGAGCTGTTTTTT. Amino acid sequence: CASSAGGADTGELFF.

The CDR3 DNA reads TGTGCCAGCTCACCACCGGGACAGCAGAACACTGAAGCTTTCTTT. Amino acid sequence: CASSPPGQQNTEAFF. J is TRBJ1-1 and V is TRBV18; 7 bases agree with TRBD1. Looked up from germline, CDR1 is KGHSH and CDR2 is LQKENI. The CDR3 length is 15 residues. V lost 0 bases and J lost 1; bases outside the gene matches: 2.

This clone came up once. Here the CDR3 reads CASSFRGQGHSNQPQHF. CDR3 sequence (DNA): TGTGCCAGCAGCTTCCGCGGACAGGGACATAGCAATCAGCCCCAGCATTTT. The chain has TRBV5-8 and TRBJ1-5; 8 bases map to TRBD1. The junction had 7 bases not matched to a gene; V was cut back by 2 bases and J by 0 bases. There are 17 residues in the CDR3. Germline CDR1 SGHTS, CDR2 YDEGEE. Full variable domain (missing parts from reference TRBV5-8 and TRBJ1-5): EAGVTQSPTHLIKTRGQQATLRCSPISGHTSVYWYQQALGLGLQFLLWYDEGEERNRGNFPPRFSGRQFPNYSSELNVNALELEDSALYLCASSFRGQGHSNQPQHFGDGTRLSIL.

This sequence joins TRBV6-1 and TRBJ1-5, with D tentatively TRBD1 (6 bases). The length of the CDR3 is 14 residues. V was trimmed by 2 bases and J by 10 bases, leaving 15 bases between them. CDR1 is MNHNS and CDR2 is SASEGT in the germline V gene. CDR3 in DNA: TGTGCCAGCAGTGAATATCCAGGGGCGCCACCCCAGCATTTT. It encodes CASSEYPGAPPQHF.

This sequence joins TRBV29-1 and TRBJ1-1, with 7 bases fitting TRBD1. Germline lookup yields CDR1 SQVTM and CDR2 ANQGSEA. There are 14 residues in the CDR3. The V segment lost 7 bases and the J segment 0 bases; nucleotides outside the gene matches: 8. CDR3: CSGKPGTVNTEAFF. CDR3 sequence (DNA): TGCAGCGGTAAGCCCGGGACAGTGAACACTGAAGCTTTCTTT. The entire variable domain, with the rest obtained from reference TRBV29-1 and TRBJ1-1, is as follows: SAVISQKPSRDICQRGTSLTIQCQVDSQVTMMFWYRQQPGQSLTLIATANQGSEATYESGFVIDKFPISRPNLTFSTLTVSNMSPEDSSIYLCSGKPGTVNTEAFFGQGTRLTVV.

This clone was detected only once. V is TRBV5-1 and J is TRBJ2-1; tentative D call: TRBD1 (5 bases). Trimming took off 0 bases at V and 7 bases at J, with 11 bases between the two ends. Germline V lookup: CDR1 SGHRS, CDR2 YFSETQ. This CDR3 region has 14 residues. The CDR3 protein is CASSLEQVQNEQFF. The CDR3 bases are TGCGCCAGCAGCTTGGAACAGGTCCAAAATGAGCAGTTCTTC. Full variable domain (outside the CDR3, taken from reference TRBV5-1 and TRBJ2-1): KAGVTQTPRYLIKTRGQQVTLSCSPISGHRSVSWYQQTPGQGLQFLFEYFSETQRNKGNFPGRFSGRQFSNSRSEMNVSTLELGDSALYLCASSLEQVQNEQFFGPGTRLTVL.

V usage is TRBV5-6 and J usage is TRBJ2-7; no firm D call. V shed 5 bases and J shed 2 bases, with 8 bases lying between them. The germline CDR1 and CDR2 sequences are SGHDT and YYEEEE. The CDR3 totals 12 residues. The CDR3 protein is CASSCIPYEQYF. The CDR3 nucleotides are TGTGCCAGCAGTTGTATCCCCTACGAGCAGTACTTC.

The chain has TRBV11-2 and TRBJ2-1; D call uncertain. The germline V gene has CDR1 SGHAT and CDR2 FQNNGV. The CDR3 extends over 11 amino acids. V was pared by 3 bases and J by 10 bases, with 7 bases between. The DNA of the CDR3 is TGTGCCAGCAGCTTTAGTGAAGAGCAGTTCTTC. Translated: CASSFSEEQFF.

J is TRBJ2-6 and V is TRBV5-6; no firm D call. CDR1 is SGHDT and CDR2 is YYEEEE in the germline V gene. There are 16 residues in the CDR3. The V gene lost 2 bases and the J gene lost 1 base, with 10 bases spanning the gap. This chain's CDR3 is CASSFFLESGANVLTF. The DNA of the CDR3 is TGTGCCAGCAGCTTCTTTTTAGAATCTGGGGCCAACGTCCTGACTTTC.

The chain uses TRBV4-1 and TRBJ1-4, with TRBD1 matching 7 bases. Germline CDR1 is MGHRA and CDR2 is YSYEKL. The ends lost 3 bases at V and 3 bases at J; junction bases unmatched: 4. CDR3 length equals 15 residues. The chain's CDR3 is CASSQNRGSNEKLFF. The CDR3 DNA follows: TGCGCCAGCAGCCAGAACAGGGGTTCTAATGAAAAACTGTTTTTT.

Ten or more counts support this clone. The sample contains more than one DNA sequence encoding this CDR3. V and J are TRBV30 and TRBJ1-1, with D unclear. The V and J ends lost 4 bases and 0 bases respectively, with 3 bases between them. This CDR3 region has 11 residues. Looked up from germline, CDR1 is GTSNPN and CDR2 is SVGIG (reference sequence). CDR3 sequence reads: CAWNMNTEAFF. The CDR3 coding sequence is TGTGCCTGGAACATGAACACTGAAGCTTTCTTT.

V is TRBV6-5 and J is TRBJ2-7; D ambiguous. The germline CDR1 and CDR2 sequences are MNHEY and SVGAGI. The CDR3 extends over 13 amino acids. Trimming removed 0 bases at V and 2 bases at J, with 5 bases between. The CDR3 nucleotides read TGTGCCAGCAGTTACTCGACTCCCTACGAGCAGTACTTC. As protein: CASSYSTPYEQYF.

The chain couples TRBV10-2 to TRBJ1-4; 12 bases are a match to TRBD1. The germline V gene encodes CDR1 WSHSY and CDR2 SAAADI. CDR3 length: 19 amino acids. J lost 3 bases, V lost 2 bases, and 10 bases had no gene match. DNA for the CDR3: TGCGCCAGCAGTGAGGGCCGGGACAGGGGGCTTCTAGCTAATGAAAAACTGTTTTTT. Amino acids: CASSEGRDRGLLANEKLFF.

The CDR3 DNA is TGTGCCTGGAGTTGGGCAGGGGATCCTTACGAGCAGTACTTC. It codes for CAWSWAGDPYEQYF. The chain links TRBV30 to TRBJ2-7; D might be TRBD1 (6 bases). Germline V CDR1 and CDR2: GTSNPN, SVGIG (reference sequence). This CDR3 is 14 amino acids long. V lost 2 bases to trimming and J lost 4 bases, with 15 bases between them.

The chain carries TRBV28 and TRBJ2-2; D is ambiguous. Germline CDR1 MDHEN, CDR2 SYDVKM. V was trimmed by 5 bases and J by 4 bases, leaving 11 bases between them. This CDR3 has 14 residues. The CDR3 DNA sequence: TGTGCCAGCAGTCTCCCCTTTGTCACCGGGGAGCTGTTTTTT. It yields the protein CASSLPFVTGELFF.

The rearrangement joins TRBV7-3 to TRBJ1-5; D is uncertain. The germline V gene encodes CDR1 SGHTA and CDR2 FQGTGA. This CDR3 spans 15 amino acids. V lost 2 bases and J 4 bases, leaving 12 bases between the germline ends. The CDR3 spells CASSLVAGQNQPQHF. DNA for the CDR3: TGTGCCAGCAGCTTAGTGGCAGGTCAGAATCAGCCCCAGCATTTT.

This chain joins TRBV10-3 and TRBJ1-5; a possible D gene is TRBD1 (6 bases). This CDR3 has 13 amino acids. Germline CDR1 is ENHRY and CDR2 is SYGVKD. The ends were cut back, 8 bases at V and 7 bases at J, with 15 bases in the middle. The CDR3 protein is CAIGRQESQPQHF. The CDR3 nucleotides are TGTGCCATCGGGAGACAGGAGTCGCAGCCCCAGCATTTT.

The chain couples TRBV27 to TRBJ1-1; weak D call: TRBD1 (5 bases). This CDR3 comprises 14 residues. In germline, CDR1 is MNHEY, CDR2 SMNVEV (reference sequence). The V and J ends lost 4 bases and 6 bases respectively, with 15 bases between them. The CDR3 DNA sequence: TGTGCCAGCAGTTCCAACTCGGGGGGGTCTGAAGCTTTCTTT. Its translation: CASSSNSGGSEAFF.

This clone was observed a handful of times. For the CDR3, the DNA is TGTGCCAGCAGTTACGGGGGACAGGGTGAGGACTATGGCTACACCTTC. It codes for CASSYGGQGEDYGYTF. V usage is TRBV6-5 and J usage is TRBJ1-2, with 9 bases fitting TRBD1. The CDR3 has 16 amino acids. CDR1 is MNHEY and CDR2 is SVGAGI in the germline V gene. Losses at the gene ends were 2 bases for V and 3 bases for J; bases not matched to a gene: 7.

This clone occurred a few times. This chain uses TRBV20-1 with TRBJ1-2, with unresolved D. This CDR3 spans 11 amino acids. Germline V lookup: CDR1 DFQATT, CDR2 SNEGSKA (reference sequence). V was clipped by 2 bases and J by 7 bases, with 8 bases between them. The CDR3 DNA is TGCAGTGCTAGATGGGGAGGTGGCTACACCTTC. This encodes CSARWGGGYTF.

Here the CDR3 reads CASSPSSYNEQFF. In DNA form, the CDR3 reads TGCGCCAGCAGCCCGAGCTCCTACAATGAGCAGTTCTTC. This chain connects TRBV5-1 to TRBJ2-1; D call uncertain. The V gene lost 4 bases and the J gene lost 0 bases, with 5 bases spanning the gap. This CDR3 region has 13 residues. Germline lookup yields CDR1 SGHRS and CDR2 YFSETQ.

The chain couples TRBV19 to TRBJ1-2, with unresolved D. Germline values: CDR1 LNHDA, CDR2 SQIVND (reference sequence). This CDR3 has 14 amino acids. The V and J ends lost 7 bases and 0 bases respectively, with 12 bases between them. The CDR3 here is CASNWRGTNYGYTF. The CDR3 nucleotides are TGTGCCAGTAATTGGAGAGGGACTAACTATGGCTACACCTTC.

The rearrangement joins TRBV7-3 to TRBJ2-7, with D perhaps TRBD2 (5 bases). The CDR3 runs to 16 residues. Germline V gene sequence: CDR1 SGHTA, CDR2 FQGTGA. The V and J ends lost 5 bases and 6 bases respectively, with 23 bases between them. The CDR3 nucleotides are TGTGCCAGCAGCGAGCTACCGGGATCAGAATTAGGCGAGCAGTACTTC. Translation: CASSELPGSELGEQYF.

This clone showed up just once. The rearrangement uses TRBV6-5 and TRBJ1-4; D uncertain. The CDR3 spans 15 residues. The germline V and J ends were trimmed by 2 bases and 7 bases, with 14 bases remaining between them. Looked up from germline, CDR1 is MNHEY and CDR2 is SVGAGI. Here the CDR3 reads CASSYSAEASEKLFF. The CDR3 coding sequence is TGTGCCAGCAGTTACAGCGCGGAGGCAAGTGAAAAACTGTTTTTT.

The chain joins TRBV6-5 to TRBJ1-2; 7 nucleotides line up with TRBD1. From germline, CDR1 is MNHEY and CDR2 SVGAGI. Losses at the gene ends were 2 bases for V and 8 bases for J; bases not matched to a gene: 5. This CDR3 contains 13 residues. CDR3 sequence: CASSYETGTGYTF. DNA of the CDR3: TGTGCCAGCAGTTACGAGACAGGGACAGGCTACACCTTC.